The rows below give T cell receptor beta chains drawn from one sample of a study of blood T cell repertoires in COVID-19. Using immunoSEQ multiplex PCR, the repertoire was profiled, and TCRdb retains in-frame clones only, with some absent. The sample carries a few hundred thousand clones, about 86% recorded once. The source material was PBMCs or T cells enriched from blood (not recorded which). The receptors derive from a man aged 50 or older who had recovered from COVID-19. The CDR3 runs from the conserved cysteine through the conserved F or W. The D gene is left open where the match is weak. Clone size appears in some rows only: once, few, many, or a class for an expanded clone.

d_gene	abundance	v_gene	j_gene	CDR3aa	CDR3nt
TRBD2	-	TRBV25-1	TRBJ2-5	CASSDELANQETQYF	TGTGCCAGCAGCGATGAACTAGCGAACCAAGAGACCCAGTACTTC
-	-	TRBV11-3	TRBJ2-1	CASSGPEGSNRGSYNEQFF	TGTGCCAGCAGCGGACCGGAGGGATCAAACAGGGGCTCCTACAATGAGCAGTTCTTC
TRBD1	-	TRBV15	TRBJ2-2	CATSRAGTGNGELFF	TGTGCCACCAGCAGAGCCGGGACAGGGAACGGGGAGCTGTTTTTT
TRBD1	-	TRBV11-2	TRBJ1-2	CASSLGGQGANNYGYTF	TGTGCCAGCAGCTTAGGGGGCCAGGGGGCTAATAACTATGGCTACACCTTC
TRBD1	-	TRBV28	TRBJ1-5	CASSLRQGSRNQPQHF	TGTGCCAGCAGTTTAAGACAGGGTTCACGCAATCAGCCCCAGCATTTT
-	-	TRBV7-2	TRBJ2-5	CASSLFRGDRTQYF	TGTGCCAGCAGCTTATTTCGGGGAGATCGGACCCAGTACTTC
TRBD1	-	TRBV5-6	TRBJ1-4	CASSSDRGMKEKLFF	TGTGCCAGCAGCTCCGACAGGGGGATGAAGGAAAAACTGTTTTTT
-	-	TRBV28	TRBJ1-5	CASSGVWGGPQHF	TGTGCCAGCAGTGGGGTGTGGGGGGGGCCCCAGCATTTT
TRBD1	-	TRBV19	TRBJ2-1	CATHARQGTYNEQFF	TGTGCCACCCACGCGAGACAGGGGACATACAATGAGCAGTTCTTC
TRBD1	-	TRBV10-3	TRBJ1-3	CAMTGGRGNTIYF	TGTGCCATGACAGGGGGACGTGGAAACACCATATATTTT
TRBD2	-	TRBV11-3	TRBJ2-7	CASSQLAGSDEQYF	TGTGCCAGCAGCCAACTAGCGGGAAGCGACGAGCAGTACTTC
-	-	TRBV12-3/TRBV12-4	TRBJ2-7	CASSFYGYEQYF	TGTGCCAGCAGTTTTTACGGCTACGAGCAGTACTTC
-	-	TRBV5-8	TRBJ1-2	CASSLFKNYGYTF	TGTGCCAGCAGCTTGTTCAAAAACTATGGCTACACCTTC
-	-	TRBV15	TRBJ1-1	CATTRDGGTEAFF	TGTGCCACCACCAGGGACGGGGGGACTGAAGCTTTCTTT
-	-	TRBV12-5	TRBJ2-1	CASAPPGNEQFF	TGTGCTAGTGCCCCCCCGGGGAATGAGCAGTTCTTC
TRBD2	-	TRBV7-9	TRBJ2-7	CASSSWTSGGAREQYF	TGTGCCAGCAGCTCCTGGACTAGCGGGGGGGCCCGCGAGCAGTACTTC
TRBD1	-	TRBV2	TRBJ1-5	CASRNRGQSQPQHF	TGTGCCAGCAGAAACAGGGGGCAAAGTCAGCCCCAGCATTTT
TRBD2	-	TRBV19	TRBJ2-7	CASSILAGTYEQYF	TGTGCCAGTAGTATACTAGCGGGGACCTACGAGCAGTACTTC
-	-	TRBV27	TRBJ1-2	CASSRDRNYGYTF	TGTGCCAGCAGTCGAGACAGGAACTATGGCTACACCTTC
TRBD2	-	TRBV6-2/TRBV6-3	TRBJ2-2	CASSPGLARNTGELFF	TGTGCCAGCAGCCCTGGACTAGCGAGAAACACCGGGGAGCTGTTTTTT
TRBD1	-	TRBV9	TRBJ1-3	CASSVEQGAGNTIYF	TGTGCCAGCAGCGTCGAACAGGGGGCCGGAAACACCATATATTTT
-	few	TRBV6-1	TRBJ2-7	CASSERTGNEQYF	TGTGCCAGCAGTGAACGAACGGGGAACGAGCAGTACTTC
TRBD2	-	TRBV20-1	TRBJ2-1	CSASGASGNWYEQFF	TGCAGTGCAAGTGGGGCTAGCGGTAATTGGTATGAGCAGTTCTTC
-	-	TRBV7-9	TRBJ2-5	CASQGLNGETQYF	TGTGCCAGCCAGGGGCTGAACGGGGAGACCCAGTACTTC
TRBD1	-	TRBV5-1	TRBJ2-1	CASSFGQGMRGEQFF	TGCGCCAGCAGCTTCGGACAGGGGATGCGTGGGGAGCAGTTCTTC
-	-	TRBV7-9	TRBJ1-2	CASSLESGFEYGYTF	TGTGCCAGCAGCTTAGAATCCGGGTTTGAGTATGGCTACACCTTC
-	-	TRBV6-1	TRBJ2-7	CASSDPGFEQYF	TGTGCCAGCAGTGATCCCGGGTTCGAGCAGTACTTC
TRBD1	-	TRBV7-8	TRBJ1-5	CASSRRGTGPSQPQHF	TGTGCCAGCAGCAGACGCGGGACAGGGCCGAGCCAGCCCCAGCATTTT
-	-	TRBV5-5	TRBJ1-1	CASREDGRLNTEAFF	TGTGCCAGCAGGGAGGACGGACGCTTGAACACTGAAGCTTTCTTT
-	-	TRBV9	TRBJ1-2	CASSVQGRANYGYTF	TGTGCCAGCAGCGTACAGGGGAGGGCTAACTATGGCTACACCTTC
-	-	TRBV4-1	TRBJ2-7	CASSQGLSNPSWYEQYF	TGCGCCAGCAGCCAAGGTCTCAGTAATCCTTCTTGGTACGAGCAGTACTTC
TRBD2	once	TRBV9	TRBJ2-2	CASSVRTSQGELFF	TGTGCCAGCAGCGTCCGGACTAGCCAGGGGGAGCTGTTTTTT
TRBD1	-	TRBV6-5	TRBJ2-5	CASSQTGVETQYF	TGTGCCAGCAGTCAAACAGGGGTAGAGACCCAGTACTTC
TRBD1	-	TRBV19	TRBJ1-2	CASSTRDRGYANYGYTF	TGTGCCAGTAGTACCCGGGACAGGGGATATGCGAACTATGGCTACACCTTC
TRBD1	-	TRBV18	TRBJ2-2	CASSRGQGKANTGELFF	TGTGCCAGCTCACGGGGACAGGGGAAGGCGAACACCGGGGAGCTGTTTTTT
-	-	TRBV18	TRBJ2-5	CASSANSEETQYF	TGTGCCAGCTCAGCAAACAGTGAAGAGACCCAGTACTTC
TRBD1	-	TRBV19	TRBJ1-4	CASSVLRDRDNEKLFF	TGTGCCAGTAGTGTACTCCGGGACAGGGATAATGAAAAACTGTTTTTT
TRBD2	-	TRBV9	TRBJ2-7	CASSPPGRAGLAGLREQYF	TGTGCCAGCAGCCCCCCCGGCAGGGCGGGACTAGCGGGACTTCGAGAGCAGTACTTC
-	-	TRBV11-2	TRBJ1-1	CASSLGTQNTEAFF	TGTGCCAGCAGCTTAGGGACTCAGAACACTGAAGCTTTCTTT
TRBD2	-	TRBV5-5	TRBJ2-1	CASSPIAGGFNEQFF	TGTGCCAGCAGCCCCATAGCGGGGGGCTTCAATGAGCAGTTCTTC
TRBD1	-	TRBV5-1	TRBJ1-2	CASSLGQGNGYGYTF	TGCGCCAGCAGCTTGGGACAGGGGAATGGCTATGGCTACACCTTC
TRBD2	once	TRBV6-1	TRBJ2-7	CATRTSGYEQYF	TGTGCCACACGGACTAGCGGCTACGAGCAGTACTTC
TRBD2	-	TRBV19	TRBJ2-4	CASSIRGLAVDKNIQYF	TGTGCCAGTAGTATAAGGGGACTAGCCGTCGACAAAAACATTCAGTACTTC
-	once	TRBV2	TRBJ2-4	CASSEDLYIQYF	TGTGCCAGCAGTGAAGACCTATACATTCAGTACTTC
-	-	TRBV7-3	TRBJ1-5	CASSLKEVDQPQHF	TGTGCCAGCAGCTTAAAGGAGGTGGATCAGCCCCAGCATTTT
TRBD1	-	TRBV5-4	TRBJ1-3	CASSSRGLGNTIYF	TGTGCCAGCAGCTCCAGGGGGCTAGGAAACACCATATATTTT
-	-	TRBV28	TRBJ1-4	CASSRVAGAGEKLFF	TGTGCCAGCAGCCGGGTCGCAGGGGCGGGCGAAAAACTGTTTTTT
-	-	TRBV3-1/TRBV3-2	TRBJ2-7	CASSQERIHSPYEQYF	TGTGCCAGCAGCCAAGAGAGGATCCATAGCCCCTACGAGCAGTACTTC
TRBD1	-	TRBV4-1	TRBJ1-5	CASSQEGGTGMNQPQHF	TGCGCCAGCAGCCAAGAAGGTGGGACAGGGATGAATCAGCCCCAGCATTTT
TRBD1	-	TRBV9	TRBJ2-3	CASSVSGTVTDTQYF	TGTGCCAGCAGCGTATCCGGGACAGTCACAGATACGCAGTATTTT
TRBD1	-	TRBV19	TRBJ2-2	CVRPDEGAGTGELFF	TGTGTTCGCCCCGATGAGGGGGCCGGCACCGGGGAGCTGTTTTTT
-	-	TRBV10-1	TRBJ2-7	CASSGGSSYEQYF	TGCGCCAGCAGCGGGGGTAGCTCCTACGAGCAGTACTTC
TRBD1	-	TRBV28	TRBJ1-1	CASSNPQGWTEAFF	TGTGCCAGCAGTAACCCACAGGGGTGGACTGAAGCTTTCTTT
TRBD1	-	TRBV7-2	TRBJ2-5	CASSSGQGGETQYF	TGTGCCAGCAGCTCTGGACAGGGGGGAGAGACCCAGTACTTC
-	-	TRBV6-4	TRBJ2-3	CASSDQPVELVGLDTQYF	TGTGCCAGCAGTGACCAGCCCGTAGAACTAGTTGGTTTGGATACGCAGTATTTT
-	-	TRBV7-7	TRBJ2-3	CASSFSARGTDTQYF	TGTGCTAGCAGCTTCTCGGCTCGGGGGACAGATACGCAGTATTTT
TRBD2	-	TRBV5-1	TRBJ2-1	CASSASGYYNEQFF	TGCGCCAGCAGCGCTAGCGGCTACTACAATGAGCAGTTCTTC
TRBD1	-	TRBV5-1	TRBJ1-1	CASRGDSEAFF	TGCGCCAGCCGAGGGGACAGCGAAGCTTTCTTT
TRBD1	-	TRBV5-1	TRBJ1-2	CASSLVVARRDRDRYGYTF	TGCGCCAGCAGCTTGGTAGTGGCGAGGAGGGACAGGGATCGCTATGGCTACACCTTC